This paragraph reports one T cell receptor beta chain. This record belongs to a study of response to subunit inactivated influenza vaccine. TCRdb recomputed calls from the RT-PCR reads with MiXCR, one row per CDR3 protein. The data show roughly 500,000 distinct CDR3 sequences, with approximately 24% seen just once and about 3% held by the top ten. Trimming removed 1 base at V and 6 bases at J, with 18 bases between. Germline assignment: CDR1 MGHRA and CDR2 YSYEKL. The CDR3 loop spans 16 amino acids. The same data also went into a second study, on T cells expressing NK-cell markers. That source notes: It was by 5'RACE template switching with UMIs that TCR beta cDNA was made. The eight sequenced donors comprised seven who were HCMV-seropositive and one who was seronegative. Dominance of the CD3+CD56-NKG2C+ fraction by these clonotypes also held in a handful of donors. It is unclear if expanded NKG2C-expressing clones target HCMV antigens.

The receptor comes from a man between 50 and 59 years old who received an inactivated influenza vaccine. Sequenced material: CD4+ T cells sorted from PBMCs, taken 12 days after vaccination. The chain joins TRBV4-1 to TRBJ2-5; maybe TRBD1 (6 bases). The CDR3 here is CASSQGLQGVRKTQYF. CDR3 sequence (DNA): TGCGCCAGCAGCCAAGGGTTACAGGGAGTTCGGAAGACCCAGTACTTC.